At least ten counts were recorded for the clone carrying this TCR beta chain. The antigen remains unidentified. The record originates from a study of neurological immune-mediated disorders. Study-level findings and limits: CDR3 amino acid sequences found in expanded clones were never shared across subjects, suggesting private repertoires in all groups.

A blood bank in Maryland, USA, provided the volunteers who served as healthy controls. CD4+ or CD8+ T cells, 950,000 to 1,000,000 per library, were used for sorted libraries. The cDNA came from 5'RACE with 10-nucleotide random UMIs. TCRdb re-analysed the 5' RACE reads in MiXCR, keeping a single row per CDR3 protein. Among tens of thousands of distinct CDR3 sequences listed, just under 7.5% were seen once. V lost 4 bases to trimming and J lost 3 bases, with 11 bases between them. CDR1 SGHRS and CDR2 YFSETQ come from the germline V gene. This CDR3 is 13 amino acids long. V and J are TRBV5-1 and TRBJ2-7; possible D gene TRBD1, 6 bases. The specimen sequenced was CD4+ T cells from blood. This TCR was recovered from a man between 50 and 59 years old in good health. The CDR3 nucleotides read TGCGCCAGCAGCCGCCGGACAGACTACGAGCAGTACTTC. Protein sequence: CASSRRTDYEQYF.